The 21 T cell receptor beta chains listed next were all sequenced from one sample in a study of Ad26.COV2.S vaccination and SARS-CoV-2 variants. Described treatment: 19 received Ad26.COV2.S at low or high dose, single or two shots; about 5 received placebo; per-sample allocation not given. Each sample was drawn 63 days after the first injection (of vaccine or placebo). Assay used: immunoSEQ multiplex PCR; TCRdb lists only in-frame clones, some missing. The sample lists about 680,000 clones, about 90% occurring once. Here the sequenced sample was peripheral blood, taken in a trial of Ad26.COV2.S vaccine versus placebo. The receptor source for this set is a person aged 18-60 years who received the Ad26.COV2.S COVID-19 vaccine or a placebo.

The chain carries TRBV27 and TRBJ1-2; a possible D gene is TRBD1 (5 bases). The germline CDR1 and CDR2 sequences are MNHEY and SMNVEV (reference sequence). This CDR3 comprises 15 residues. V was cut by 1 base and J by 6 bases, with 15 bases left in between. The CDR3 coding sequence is TGTGCCAGCAGTTTATGGCGGGGGACGGTAGATGGCTACACCTTC. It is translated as CASSLWRGTVDGYTF.

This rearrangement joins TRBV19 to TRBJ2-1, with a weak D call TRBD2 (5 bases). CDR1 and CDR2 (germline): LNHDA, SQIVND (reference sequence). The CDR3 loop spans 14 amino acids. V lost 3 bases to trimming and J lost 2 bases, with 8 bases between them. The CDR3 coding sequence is TGTGCCAGTAGTATCGGGATGACCTACAATGAGCAGTTCTTC. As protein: CASSIGMTYNEQFF.

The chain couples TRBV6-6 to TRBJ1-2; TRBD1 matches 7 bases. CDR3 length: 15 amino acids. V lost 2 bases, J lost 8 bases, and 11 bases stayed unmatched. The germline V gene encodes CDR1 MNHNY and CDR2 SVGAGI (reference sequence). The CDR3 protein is CASSYERGTARGYTF. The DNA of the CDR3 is TGTGCCAGCAGTTACGAGAGAGGGACAGCGAGGGGCTACACCTTC.

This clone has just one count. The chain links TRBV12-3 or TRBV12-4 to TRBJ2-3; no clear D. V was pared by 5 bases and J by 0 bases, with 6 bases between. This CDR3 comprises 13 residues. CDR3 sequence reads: CASSGVSTDTQYF. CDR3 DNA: TGTGCCAGCAGTGGGGTTAGCACAGATACGCAGTATTTT.

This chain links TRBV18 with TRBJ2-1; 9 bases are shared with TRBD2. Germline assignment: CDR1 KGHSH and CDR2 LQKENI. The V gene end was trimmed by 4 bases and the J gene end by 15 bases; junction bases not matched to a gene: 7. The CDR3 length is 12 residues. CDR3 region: CASSRRLADLFF. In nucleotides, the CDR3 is TGTGCCAGCTCACGCCGACTAGCGGATTTGTTCTTC.

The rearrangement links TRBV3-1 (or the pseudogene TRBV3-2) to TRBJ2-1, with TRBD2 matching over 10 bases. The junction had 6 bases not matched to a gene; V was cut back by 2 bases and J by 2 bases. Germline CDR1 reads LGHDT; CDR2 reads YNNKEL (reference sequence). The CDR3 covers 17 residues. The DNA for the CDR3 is TGTGCCAGCAGCCAACATGTCGGACTAGCGGCCTACAATGAGCAGTTCTTC. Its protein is CASSQHVGLAAYNEQFF.

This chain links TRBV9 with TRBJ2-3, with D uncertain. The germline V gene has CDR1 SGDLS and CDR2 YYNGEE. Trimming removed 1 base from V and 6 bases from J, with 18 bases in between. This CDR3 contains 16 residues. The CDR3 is CASSVLSADSTDTQYF. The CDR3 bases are TGTGCCAGCAGCGTATTGAGCGCCGACTCGACGGATACGCAGTATTTT.

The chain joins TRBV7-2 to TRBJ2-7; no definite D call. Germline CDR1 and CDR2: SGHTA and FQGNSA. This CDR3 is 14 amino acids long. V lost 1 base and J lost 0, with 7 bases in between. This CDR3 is CASSLVQSSYEQYF. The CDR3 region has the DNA TGTGCCAGCAGCTTAGTCCAGAGCTCCTACGAGCAGTACTTC.

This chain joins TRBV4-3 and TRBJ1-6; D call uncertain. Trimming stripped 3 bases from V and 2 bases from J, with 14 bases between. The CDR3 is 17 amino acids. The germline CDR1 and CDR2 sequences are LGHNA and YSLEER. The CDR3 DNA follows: TGCGCCAGCAGCCAGTCCGGCGGGCAGGCCTATAATTCACCCCTCCACTTT. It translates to CASSQSGGQAYNSPLHF.

The CDR3 nucleotides are TGCGCCAGCAGCTTGGCAGCAGGGTCTCGAGAAAAACTGTTTTTT. Amino acids: CASSLAAGSREKLFF. The chain links TRBV5-1 to TRBJ1-4; possible D gene TRBD1, 5 bases. Germline V CDR1 and CDR2: SGHRS, YFSETQ. The CDR3 has 15 amino acids. The ends were cut back, 0 bases at V and 8 bases at J, with 14 bases in the middle.

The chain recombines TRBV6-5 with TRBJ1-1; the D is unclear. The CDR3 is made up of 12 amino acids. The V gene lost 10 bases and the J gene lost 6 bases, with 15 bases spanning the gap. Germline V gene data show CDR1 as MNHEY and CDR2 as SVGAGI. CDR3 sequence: CAILTLKPEAFF. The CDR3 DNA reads TGTGCCATCTTGACCCTCAAACCTGAAGCTTTCTTT.

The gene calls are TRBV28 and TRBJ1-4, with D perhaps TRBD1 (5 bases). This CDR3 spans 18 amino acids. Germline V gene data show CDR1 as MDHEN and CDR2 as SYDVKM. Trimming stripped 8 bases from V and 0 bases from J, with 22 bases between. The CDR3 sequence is CASSPGVRTPPTNEKLFF. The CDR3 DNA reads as TGTGCCAGCTCCCCGGGGGTGCGAACGCCTCCAACTAATGAAAAACTGTTTTTT. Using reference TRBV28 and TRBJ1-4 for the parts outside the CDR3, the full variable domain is DVKVTQSSRYLVKRTGEKVFLECVQDMDHENMFWYRQDPGLGLRLIYFSYDVKMKEKGDIPEGYSVSREKKERFSLILESASTNQTSMYLCASSPGVRTPPTNEKLFFGSGTQLSVL.

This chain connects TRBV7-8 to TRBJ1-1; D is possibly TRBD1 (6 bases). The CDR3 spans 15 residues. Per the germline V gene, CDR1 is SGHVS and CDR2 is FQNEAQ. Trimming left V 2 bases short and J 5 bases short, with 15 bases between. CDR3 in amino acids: CASSLHPTGRTEAFF. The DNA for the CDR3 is TGTGCCAGCAGCTTACATCCTACAGGGCGGACTGAAGCTTTCTTT.

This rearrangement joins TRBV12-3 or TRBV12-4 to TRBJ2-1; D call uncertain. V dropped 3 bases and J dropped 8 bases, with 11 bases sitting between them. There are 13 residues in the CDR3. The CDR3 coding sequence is TGTGCCAGCAGTTTGGCGCCTATCCATGAGCAGTTCTTC. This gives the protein CASSLAPIHEQFF.

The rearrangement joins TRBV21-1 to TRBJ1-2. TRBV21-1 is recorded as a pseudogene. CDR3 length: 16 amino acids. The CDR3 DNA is TGTGCCAGCAGCAAAGTTCGGAGCCCCTCTAACTATGGCTACACCTTC. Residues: CASSKVRSPSNYGYTF.

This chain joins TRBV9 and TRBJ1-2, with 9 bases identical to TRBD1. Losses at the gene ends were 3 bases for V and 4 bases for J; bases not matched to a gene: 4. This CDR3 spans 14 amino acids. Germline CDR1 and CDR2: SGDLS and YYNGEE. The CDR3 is CASSEGQGSYGYTF. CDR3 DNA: TGTGCCAGCAGCGAAGGACAGGGGAGCTATGGCTACACCTTC.

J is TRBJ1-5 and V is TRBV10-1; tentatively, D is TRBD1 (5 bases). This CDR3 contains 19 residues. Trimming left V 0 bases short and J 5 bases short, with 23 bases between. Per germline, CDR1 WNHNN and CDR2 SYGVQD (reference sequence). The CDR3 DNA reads TGCGCCAGCAGTGAGTCGGTGGGTAGAGAAGGGGTACCCCATCAGCCCCAGCATTTT. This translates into CASSESVGREGVPHQPQHF.

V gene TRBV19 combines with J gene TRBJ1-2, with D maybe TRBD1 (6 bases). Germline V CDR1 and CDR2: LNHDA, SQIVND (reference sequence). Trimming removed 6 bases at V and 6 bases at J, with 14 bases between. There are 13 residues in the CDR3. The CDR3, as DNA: TGTGCCAGTAGCAAACAGGGATGGGATGGCTACACCTTC. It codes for CASSKQGWDGYTF.

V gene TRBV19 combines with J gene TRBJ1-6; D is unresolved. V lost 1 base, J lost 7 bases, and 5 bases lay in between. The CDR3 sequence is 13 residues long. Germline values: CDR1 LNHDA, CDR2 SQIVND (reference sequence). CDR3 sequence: CASSIGGNSPLHF. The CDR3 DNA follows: TGTGCCAGTAGTATAGGGGGAAATTCACCCCTCCACTTT.

DNA for the CDR3: TGTGCCTGGGGGTTAGGCACAGATACGCAGTATTTT. Its protein is CAWGLGTDTQYF. This rearrangement joins TRBV30 to TRBJ2-3; no firm D call. Germline V gene sequence: CDR1 GTSNPN, CDR2 SVGIG (reference sequence). The V gene lost 5 bases and the J gene lost 1 base, with 7 bases spanning the gap. There are 12 residues in the CDR3.

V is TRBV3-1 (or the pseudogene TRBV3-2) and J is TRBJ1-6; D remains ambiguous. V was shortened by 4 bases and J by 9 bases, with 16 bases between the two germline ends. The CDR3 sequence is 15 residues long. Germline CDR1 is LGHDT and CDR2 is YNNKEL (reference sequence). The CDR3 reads CASSLGEGGFSPLHF. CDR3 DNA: TGTGCCAGCAGCCTCGGAGAGGGAGGGTTTTCACCCCTCCACTTT.